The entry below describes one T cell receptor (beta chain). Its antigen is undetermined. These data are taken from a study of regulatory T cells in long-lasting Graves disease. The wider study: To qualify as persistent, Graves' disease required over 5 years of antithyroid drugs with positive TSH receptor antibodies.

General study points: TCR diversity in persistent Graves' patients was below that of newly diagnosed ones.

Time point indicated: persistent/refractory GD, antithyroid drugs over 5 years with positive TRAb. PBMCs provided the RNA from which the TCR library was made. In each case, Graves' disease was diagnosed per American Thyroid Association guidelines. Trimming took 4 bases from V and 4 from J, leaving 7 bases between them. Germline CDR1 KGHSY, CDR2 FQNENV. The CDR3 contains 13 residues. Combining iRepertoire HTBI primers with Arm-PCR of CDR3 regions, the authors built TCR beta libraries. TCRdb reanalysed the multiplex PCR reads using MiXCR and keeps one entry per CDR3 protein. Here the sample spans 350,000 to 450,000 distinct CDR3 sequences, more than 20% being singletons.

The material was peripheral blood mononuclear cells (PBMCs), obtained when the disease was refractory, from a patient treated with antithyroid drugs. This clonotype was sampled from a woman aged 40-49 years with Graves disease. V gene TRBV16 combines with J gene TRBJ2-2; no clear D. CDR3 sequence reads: CASSPIVTGELFF. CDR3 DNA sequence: TGTGCCAGCAGCCCTATAGTCACCGGGGAGCTGTTTTTT.